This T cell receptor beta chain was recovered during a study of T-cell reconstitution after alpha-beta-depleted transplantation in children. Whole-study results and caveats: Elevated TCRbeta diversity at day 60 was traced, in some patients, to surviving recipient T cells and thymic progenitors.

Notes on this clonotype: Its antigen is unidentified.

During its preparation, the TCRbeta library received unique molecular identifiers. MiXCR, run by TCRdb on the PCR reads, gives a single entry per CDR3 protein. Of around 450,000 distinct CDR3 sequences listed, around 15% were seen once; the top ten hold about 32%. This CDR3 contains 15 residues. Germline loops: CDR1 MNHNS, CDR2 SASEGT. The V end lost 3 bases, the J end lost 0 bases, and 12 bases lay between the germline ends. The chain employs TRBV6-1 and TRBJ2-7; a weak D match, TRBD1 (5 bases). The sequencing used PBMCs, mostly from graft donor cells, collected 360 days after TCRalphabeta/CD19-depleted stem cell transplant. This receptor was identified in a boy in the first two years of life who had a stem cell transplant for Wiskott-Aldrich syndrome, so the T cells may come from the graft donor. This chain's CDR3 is CASSDRAIPSYEQYF. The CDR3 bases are TGTGCCAGCAGTGACAGGGCAATTCCCTCCTACGAGCAGTACTTC.